A single sample is the source of the 28 T cell receptor beta chains below, sequenced in a study of T cell repertoires in cytomegalovirus infection. TCRdb re-called the reads with MiXCR, one entry per CDR3 protein. The data hold 500,000 to 600,000 distinct CDR3 sequences, with about 15% observed a single time. The sequencing sample was made of CD8+ T cells from PBMCs. The receptors come from a human donor in good health (CMV status not recorded). Some clones in this sample may be carry-over from other donors' samples.

In its sample, this clonotype was seen a few times. The CDR3 loop reads CATSTLYNEQFF. The CDR3 bases are TGTGCCACCAGCACTTTATACAATGAGCAGTTCTTC. This rearrangement joins TRBV15 to TRBJ2-1; D is uncertain. The CDR3 has 12 residues. The V end was cut by 4 bases, the J end by 4 bases, with 5 bases between. Per germline, CDR1 LNHNV and CDR2 YYDKDF (reference sequence).

This clonotype came up a few times. The chain joins TRBV5-1 to TRBJ2-7, with TRBD2 identical over 10 bases. The V segment lost 2 bases and the J segment 4 bases; nucleotides outside the gene matches: 15. Germline V gives CDR1 SGHRS, CDR2 YFSETQ. The length of the CDR3 is 18 residues. The CDR3 loop is CASSFIPGASGSVYEQYF. CDR3 sequence (DNA): TGCGCCAGCAGCTTCATCCCCGGCGCTAGCGGGAGTGTTTACGAGCAGTACTTC. Looking up the rest from reference TRBV5-1 and TRBJ2-7 gives the full variable domain: KAGVTQTPRYLIKTRGQQVTLSCSPISGHRSVSWYQQTPGQGLQFLFEYFSETQRNKGNFPGRFSGRQFSNSRSEMNVSTLELGDSALYLCASSFIPGASGSVYEQYFGPGTRLTVT.

This clonotype was seen a handful of times. The J gene is TRBJ2-7, the V gene TRBV6-1; 9 positions agree with TRBD1. V was clipped by 5 bases and J by 6 bases; unmatched bases: 11. Per germline, CDR1 MNHNS and CDR2 SASEGT. This CDR3 region has 15 residues. In nucleotides, the CDR3 is TGTGCCAGCAGTCCCCGTCGGGACAGGGAAGGCGAGCAGTACTTC. As protein: CASSPRRDREGEQYF.

This clonotype has only a few counts. This chain joins TRBV25-1 and TRBJ1-2, with D unresolved. V lost 7 bases to trimming and J lost 5 bases, with 14 bases between them. The CDR3 totals 13 residues. Germline assignment: CDR1 MGHDK and CDR2 SYGVNS. The DNA of the CDR3 is TGTGCCAGCACCCCAAACGGGGTTTATGGCTACACCTTC. This sequence encodes CASTPNGVYGYTF.

This clonotype was seen only a few times. The chain links TRBV24-1 to TRBJ2-3, with D possibly being TRBD1 or TRBD2 (5 bases each). V lost 6 bases and J 2 bases, leaving 14 bases between the germline ends. This CDR3 comprises 15 residues. CDR1 is KGHDR, CDR2 SFDVKD, per germline. DNA of the CDR3: TGTGCCACCAGTTCTTGGGGGAGTTTCACAGATACGCAGTATTTT. This translates into CATSSWGSFTDTQYF.

At least ten counts were recorded for this clonotype. V usage is TRBV7-6 and J usage is TRBJ2-7; 10 nucleotides line up with TRBD2. V was clipped by 5 bases and J by 4 bases; unmatched bases: 11. The CDR3 length is 16 residues. From germline, CDR1 is SGHVS and CDR2 FNYEAQ. CDR3 sequence reads: CASSAELAGRSYEQYF. CDR3 DNA sequence: TGTGCCAGCAGCGCCGAACTAGCGGGGAGGTCGTACGAGCAGTACTTC.

The genes are TRBV9 and TRBJ1-1; TRBD1 might be the D (5 bases). Germline V CDR1 and CDR2: SGDLS, YYNGEE. The CDR3 extends over 14 amino acids. Trimming took off 5 bases at V and 3 bases at J, with 14 bases between the two ends. For the CDR3, the DNA is TGTGCCAGCAGTGACATTGTAGGGGACACTGAAGCTTTCTTT. Its translation: CASSDIVGDTEAFF. Full variable domain (outside the CDR3, taken from reference TRBV9 and TRBJ1-1): DSGVTQTPKHLITATGQRVTLRCSPRSGDLSVYWYQQSLDQGLQFLIQYYNGEERAKGNILERFSAQQFPDLHSELNLSSLELGDSALYFCASSDIVGDTEAFFGQGTRLTVV.

The chain couples TRBV29-1 to TRBJ1-1; possibly TRBD1 for D (6 bases). The CDR3 sequence is 16 residues long. V lost 8 bases, J lost 0 bases, and 22 bases lay in between. The germline CDR1 and CDR2 sequences are SQVTM and ANQGSEA. CDR3 region: CSIPGVIRGMNTEAFF. The CDR3 DNA sequence: TGCAGCATCCCGGGGGTTATCAGGGGTATGAACACTGAAGCTTTCTTT.

This clonotype was seen repeatedly, ten times or more. The V gene is TRBV7-8, the J gene TRBJ1-2; D not certain. Germline CDR1 SGHVS, CDR2 FQNEAQ. The CDR3 covers 14 residues. The V end lost 1 base, the J end lost 2 bases, and 8 bases lay between the germline ends. CDR3 amino acids: CASSLERRNYGYTF. CDR3 coding DNA: TGTGCCAGCAGCTTAGAGAGGCGAAACTATGGCTACACCTTC. The full variable domain, in which reference TRBV7-8 and TRBJ1-2 provide the parts outside the CDR3, is GAGVSQSPRYKVAKRGQDVALRCDPISGHVSLFWYQQALGQGPEFLTYFQNEAQLDKSGLPSDRFFAERPEGSVSTLKIQRTQQEDSAVYLCASSLERRNYGYTFGSGTRLTVV.

This clonotype was seen only a few times. The J gene is TRBJ1-6, the V gene TRBV27; D ambiguous. Trimming left V 6 bases short and J 6 bases short, with 15 bases between. The CDR3 extends over 15 amino acids. Germline assignment: CDR1 MNHEY and CDR2 SMNVEV (reference sequence). CDR3 sequence reads: CASRRRDGLNSPLHF. The CDR3 DNA reads as TGTGCCAGCAGACGGCGGGATGGTCTTAATTCACCCCTCCACTTT.

There are a few counts of this clonotype. This sequence joins TRBV20-1 and TRBJ2-7; perhaps TRBD1 as D (6 bases). The length of the CDR3 is 13 residues. The ends were cut back, 5 bases at V and 2 bases at J, with 13 bases in the middle. From germline, CDR1 is DFQATT and CDR2 SNEGSKA (reference sequence). The CDR3: CSAPGTPPYEQYF. CDR3 coding DNA: TGCAGTGCTCCCGGGACACCGCCCTACGAGCAGTACTTC.

This clonotype has a count of ten or more. The rearrangement uses TRBV11-2 and TRBJ2-7, with D tentatively TRBD1 (5 bases). V gave up 3 bases and J gave up 3 bases, with 12 bases separating them. Germline V gene lookup returns CDR1 SGHAT and CDR2 FQNNGV. This CDR3 comprises 14 residues. For the CDR3, the DNA is TGTGCCAGCAGCTTTTGGACCCAGGGCTACGAGCAGTACTTC. It codes for CASSFWTQGYEQYF. The variable domain in full, with the rest retrieved from reference TRBV11-2 and TRBJ2-7, is EAGVAQSPRYKIIEKRQSVAFWCNPISGHATLYWYQQILGQGPKLLIQFQNNGVVDDSQLPKDRFSAERLKGVDSTLKIQPAKLEDSAVYLCASSFWTQGYEQYFGPGTRLTVT.

CDR3 region: CASSLWASTYEQYF. CDR3 sequence (DNA): TGTGCCAGCAGTTTATGGGCCAGTACCTACGAGCAGTACTTC. The genes are TRBV28 and TRBJ2-7; no clear D gene. Germline CDR1 reads MDHEN; CDR2 reads SYDVKM. Trimming removed 0 bases from V and 2 bases from J, with 8 bases in between. The CDR3 consists of 14 residues.

The J gene is TRBJ2-2, the V gene TRBV4-1; D assignment may be TRBD1 or TRBD2 (5 bases each). V shed 4 bases and J shed 2 bases, with 11 bases lying between them. Per the germline V gene, CDR1 is MGHRA and CDR2 is YSYEKL. The CDR3 runs 15 residues. The CDR3 spells CASSLRDVNTGELFF. CDR3 sequence (DNA): TGCGCCAGCAGCCTCAGGGACGTAAACACCGGGGAGCTGTTTTTT.

This clonotype was picked up many times. The genes are TRBV7-9 and TRBJ2-5; TRBD2 matches 14 bases. Germline CDR1 and CDR2: SEHNR and FQNEAQ (reference sequence). The CDR3 is 14 amino acids. V shed 5 bases, J shed 4 bases, and the junction held 0 bases outside the gene matches. CDR3 protein: CASSGLAGGETQYF. The CDR3 DNA is TGTGCCAGCAGCGGACTAGCGGGAGGAGAGACCCAGTACTTC.

About this clonotype itself: At one boundary the junction diverges from the germline segment, which might be a read error. The gene calls are TRBV6-2 or TRBV6-3 and TRBJ1-1; the D is unclear. The germline V gene encodes CDR1 MNHEY and CDR2 SVGEGT. The CDR3 spans 14 residues. DNA of the CDR3: TGTTCCAGCAGTTACTGGGAGATGAACACTGAAGCTTTCTTT. It specifies CSSSYWEMNTEAFF.

In its sample, this clonotype was seen a few times. The chain has TRBV9 and TRBJ2-3; 12 positions match TRBD2. Trimming cost V 3 bases and J 4 bases; bases outside gene matches: 9. The CDR3 has 17 amino acids. CDR1 and CDR2 (germline): SGDLS, YYNGEE. Here the CDR3 DNA reads TGTGCCAGCAGCGGACTAGCGGGGGTCCTAACCTCAGATACGCAGTATTTT. Its protein is CASSGLAGVLTSDTQYF.

V usage is TRBV2 and J usage is TRBJ2-7; perhaps TRBD1 as D (6 bases). V was clipped by 7 bases and J by 2 bases, with 12 bases between them. This CDR3 contains 13 residues. From germline, CDR1 is SNHLY and CDR2 FYNNEI. As DNA, the CDR3 is TGTGCCAGCAACCCCGCAGGGGCCTACGAGCAGTACTTC. This translates into CASNPAGAYEQYF.

The rearrangement links TRBV7-4 to TRBJ2-5, with D perhaps TRBD2 (6 bases). V was shortened by 5 bases and J by 6 bases, with 10 bases between the two germline ends. This CDR3 region has 12 residues. Germline CDR1 and CDR2: SGHVT and SQSDAQ. CDR3 region: CASSMTRQTQYF. CDR3 bases: TGTGCCAGCAGCATGACTAGACAGACCCAGTACTTC. Drawing the rest from reference TRBV7-4 and TRBJ2-5, the complete variable domain is GAGVSQSPRYKVAKRGRDVALRCDSISGHVTLYWYRQTLGQGSEVLTYSQSDAQRDKSGRPSGRFSAERPERSVSTLKIQRTEQGDSAVYLCASSMTRQTQYFGPGTRLLVL.

In its sample, this clonotype was seen a few times. The gene calls are TRBV20-1 and TRBJ1-5; a possible D gene is TRBD1 (6 bases). Trimming cost V 6 bases and J 7 bases, with 25 bases left between them. The CDR3 runs to 16 residues. Germline values: CDR1 DFQATT, CDR2 SNEGSKA (reference sequence). CDR3 sequence: CSARGPYRDKKQPQHF. The DNA of the CDR3 is TGCAGTGCACGGGGCCCTTACAGGGATAAGAAACAGCCCCAGCATTTT.

This clonotype came up many times. J is TRBJ1-1 and V is TRBV2, with 7 bases aligning to TRBD1. The CDR3 length is 14 residues. Trimming at V came to 4 bases and at J to 7 bases, leaving 9 bases not matched to a gene. The germline CDR1 and CDR2 sequences are SNHLY and FYNNEI. CDR3 coding DNA: TGTGCCAGCAGTGGACAGGGCGGGCGGAGTGAAGCTTTCTTT. Protein: CASSGQGGRSEAFF.

V usage is TRBV4-1 and J usage is TRBJ2-7; 8 bases are shared with TRBD2. Germline V gene data show CDR1 as MGHRA and CDR2 as YSYEKL. The CDR3 contains 15 residues. V lost 3 bases and J lost 0; bases outside the gene matches: 4. The CDR3 DNA follows: TGCGCCAGCAGCCAGTCCGGGGGGGCCTCCTACGAGCAGTACTTC. The encoded protein is CASSQSGGASYEQYF.

This clonotype was recorded a few times. The genes are TRBV27 and TRBJ1-5; TRBD1 matches at 8 bases. This CDR3 has 13 residues. Trimming cost V 4 bases and J 10 bases; bases outside gene matches: 6. In germline, CDR1 is MNHEY, CDR2 SMNVEV (reference sequence). The CDR3: CASSSGQGDPQHF. CDR3 nucleotides: TGTGCCAGCAGTTCCGGACAGGGTGATCCCCAGCATTTT.

This clonotype was seen many times. J is TRBJ2-1 and V is TRBV10-3; 8 bases agree with TRBD1. J gave up 2 bases and V 10 bases, and 7 bases lay outside the gene matches. The CDR3 loop spans 14 amino acids. Germline V gene sequence: CDR1 ENHRY, CDR2 SYGVKD. The CDR3 loop is CASGQGSTYNEQFF. The CDR3 DNA sequence: TGTGCCAGCGGACAGGGAAGCACCTACAATGAGCAGTTCTTC.

This clonotype showed up just a few times. The chain's CDR3 is CASSPRDSSSYEQYF. DNA of the CDR3: TGCGCCAGCAGCCCGAGGGACAGTTCTTCCTACGAGCAGTACTTC. V and J are TRBV4-1 and TRBJ2-7; 7 bases align to TRBD1. Germline V gene sequence: CDR1 MGHRA, CDR2 YSYEKL. V shed 4 bases, J shed 1 base, and the junction held 7 bases outside the gene matches. CDR3 length: 15 residues.

The table lists this clonotype with many counts. The chain recombines TRBV7-8 with TRBJ2-2; 9 bases line up with TRBD2. Germline CDR1 and CDR2: SGHVS and FQNEAQ. Unmatched junction bases numbered 7, after V lost 2 bases and J lost 6 bases. The CDR3 contains 16 residues. The CDR3 spells CASSLLREGRAGELFF. For the CDR3, the DNA is TGTGCCAGCAGCTTACTGCGGGAGGGCCGGGCCGGGGAGCTGTTTTTT.

The V call is TRBV19, the J call TRBJ2-3, with D tentatively TRBD2 (5 bases). V gave up 8 bases and J gave up 4 bases, with 19 bases separating them. The CDR3 consists of 15 residues. CDR1 and CDR2 from the germline V gene are LNHDA and SQIVND (reference sequence). The CDR3 here is CASSGWPLGADTQYF. In DNA, the CDR3 is TGTGCCAGTTCGGGGTGGCCCCTGGGCGCAGATACGCAGTATTTT.

Concerning this clonotype itself: A read error is possible here, since a much larger clone lies one base away. The chain is built from TRBV7-4 and TRBJ2-1; D may match TRBD1 or TRBD2 (5 bases each). The CDR3 is 15 amino acids. Germline CDR1 and CDR2: SGHVT and SQSDAQ. Here the CDR3 reads CASSPPGLSYNEHFF. CDR3 DNA sequence: TGTGCCAGCAGTCCCCCGGGGCTCAGCTACAATGAGCATTTCTTC.